The 13 T cell receptor beta chains reported below all come from one sample, sequenced in a study of blood T cells in healthy people across ages. Combining a sample-barcoded 5' primer with a J-beta primer mix, a second PCR ran for roughly 6 to 12 cycles. TCRdb itself ran the 5' RACE reads through MiXCR, one entry per CDR3 protein. The repertoire holds roughly 1.4 million distinct CDR3 sequences, with approximately 59% as singletons. Sequenced input: blood. The receptors originated from a man younger than 35 in good health.

This chain's CDR3 is CASNKRGQGGANVLTF. CDR3 DNA: TGTGCCAGCAACAAAAGGGGGCAAGGAGGGGCCAACGTCCTGACTTTC. The chain combines TRBV5-6 with TRBJ2-6; TRBD1 agrees at 7 bases. The V gene end was trimmed by 6 bases and the J gene end by 4 bases; junction bases not matched to a gene: 10. CDR1 is SGHDT, CDR2 YYEEEE, per germline. The CDR3 runs to 16 residues.

The CDR3 DNA follows: TGTGCCAGCAGTGTGGTAGCGGGAGTTTACGAGCAGTACTTC. Its translation: CASSVVAGVYEQYF. The chain couples TRBV25-1 to TRBJ2-7; 9 nucleotides line up with TRBD2. The CDR3 loop spans 14 amino acids. The V gene end was trimmed by 4 bases and the J gene end by 4 bases; junction bases not matched to a gene: 5. Germline assignment: CDR1 MGHDK and CDR2 SYGVNS.

About this clonotype: One end of the junction is discordant with germline, which a read error may explain. The chain has TRBV3-1 and TRBJ2-7; TRBD1 aligns across 7 bases. The CDR3 totals 15 residues. The germline V gene encodes CDR1 LGHDT and CDR2 YNNKEL (reference sequence). CDR3 sequence reads: CAGSQDREQYYKQYF. Here the CDR3 DNA reads TGTGCCGGCAGCCAAGACAGGGAGCAATACTACAAGCAGTACTTC.

This chain uses TRBV4-3 with TRBJ2-7; TRBD1 matches at 7 bases. Germline V gives CDR1 LGHNA, CDR2 YSLEER. The CDR3 extends over 14 amino acids. Unmatched junction bases numbered 7, after V lost 6 bases and J lost 2 bases. The CDR3 DNA is TGCGCCAGCAGGGGGGACAGCCCTCCCTACGAGCAGTACTTC. This codes for CASRGDSPPYEQYF.

The V and J genes are TRBV4-3 and TRBJ2-7; D is ambiguous. Germline loops: CDR1 LGHNA, CDR2 YSLEER. The CDR3 sequence is 15 residues long. Trimming left V 1 base short and J 2 bases short, with 12 bases between. CDR3 DNA sequence: TGCGCCAGCAGCCAAGTAAAGGACGGAACCTACGAGCAGTACTTC. This codes for CASSQVKDGTYEQYF.

The gene calls are TRBV7-9 and TRBJ1-1; a weak D match, TRBD1 (6 bases). The CDR3 has 14 residues. Germline V gives CDR1 SEHNR, CDR2 FQNEAQ (reference sequence). V was cut by 1 base and J by 4 bases, with 10 bases left in between. The DNA for the CDR3 is TGTGCCAGCAGCTTAGTGGGGGCTCGCACTGAAGCTTTCTTT. Translated, it gives CASSLVGARTEAFF.

A remark on this clonotype: At one end, the junction sequence differs from germline, possibly due to a read error. The CDR3 spells CASSFYRGDNEQFF. The CDR3 nucleotides are TGTGCTAGCAGCTTCTACAGGGGGGACAATGAGCAGTTCTTC. The J gene is TRBJ2-1, the V gene TRBV7-7; 8 nucleotides agree with TRBD1. CDR1 is SSHAT, CDR2 FNYEAQ, per germline (reference sequence). This CDR3 region has 14 residues.

The CDR3 region is CASSERGLENEQFF. DNA for the CDR3: TGTGCCAGCAGTGAAAGGGGGCTCGAGAATGAGCAGTTCTTC. The genes are TRBV6-1 and TRBJ2-1, with TRBD1 matching over 7 bases. This CDR3 contains 14 residues. In germline, CDR1 is MNHNS, CDR2 SASEGT. J gave up 7 bases and V 2 bases, and 5 bases lay outside the gene matches.

This chain joins TRBV11-2 and TRBJ1-2, with D possibly being TRBD1 (5 bases). V gave up 5 bases and J gave up 8 bases, with 21 bases separating them. Looked up from germline, CDR1 is SGHAT and CDR2 is FQNNGV. The length of the CDR3 is 15 residues. The CDR3 DNA follows: TGTGCCAGCAGCCCTGTAAGAGTACAGGAGGGGGGCTACACCTTC. It translates to CASSPVRVQEGGYTF. The full variable domain, its missing parts supplied by reference TRBV11-2 and TRBJ1-2, is EAGVAQSPRYKIIEKRQSVAFWCNPISGHATLYWYQQILGQGPKLLIQFQNNGVVDDSQLPKDRFSAERLKGVDSTLKIQPAKLEDSAVYLCASSPVRVQEGGYTFGSGTRLTVV.

The chain employs TRBV20-1 and TRBJ2-1, with D unresolved. Trimming removed 2 bases at V and 3 bases at J, with 8 bases between. CDR1 is DFQATT, CDR2 SNEGSKA, per germline (reference sequence). This CDR3 is 13 amino acids long. The CDR3 loop is CSARMAVYNEQFF. For the CDR3, the DNA is TGCAGTGCTAGAATGGCGGTCTACAATGAGCAGTTCTTC.

This clonotype was detected a few times. The chain employs TRBV7-2 and TRBJ2-2; D may be TRBD2 (7 bases). The CDR3 is 16 residues long. Germline V gene data show CDR1 as SGHTA and CDR2 as FQGNSA. V lost 5 bases to trimming and J lost 5 bases, with 18 bases between them. The CDR3 nucleotides are TGTGCCAGCAGCCTTAGGGGGGGCGGTTGGACCGGGGAGCTGTTTTTT. Its translation: CASSLRGGGWTGELFF.

The CDR3 DNA follows: TGTGCCAGCTCACCACTCCCCAACACTGAAGCTTTCTTT. It is translated as CASSPLPNTEAFF. The chain recombines TRBV18 with TRBJ1-1; D is uncertain. The CDR3 has 13 amino acids. Trimming pared 1 base from V and 2 bases from J, leaving 5 bases between. Germline loops: CDR1 KGHSH, CDR2 LQKENI.

The V gene is TRBV20-1, the J gene TRBJ2-1; 10 bases map to TRBD2. Trimming removed 4 bases from V and 10 bases from J; junction bases left unmatched: 7. The CDR3 spans 13 residues. The germline CDR1 and CDR2 sequences are DFQATT and SNEGSKA (reference sequence). CDR3 amino acids: CSATYSGGSEQFF. CDR3 bases: TGCAGTGCTACCTATAGCGGGGGGAGCGAGCAGTTCTTC.